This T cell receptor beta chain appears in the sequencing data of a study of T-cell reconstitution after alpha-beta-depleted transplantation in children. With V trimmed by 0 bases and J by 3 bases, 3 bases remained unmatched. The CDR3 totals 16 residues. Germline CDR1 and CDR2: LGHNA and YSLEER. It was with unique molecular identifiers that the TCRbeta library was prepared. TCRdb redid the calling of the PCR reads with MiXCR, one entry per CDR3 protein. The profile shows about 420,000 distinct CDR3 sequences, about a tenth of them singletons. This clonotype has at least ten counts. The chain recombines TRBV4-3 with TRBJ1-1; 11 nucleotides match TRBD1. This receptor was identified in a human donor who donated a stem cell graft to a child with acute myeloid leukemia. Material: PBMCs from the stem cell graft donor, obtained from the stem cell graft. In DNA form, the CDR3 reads TGCGCCAGCAGCCAAGACCGGGACAGGGGGTACACTGAAGCTTTCTTT. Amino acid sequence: CASSQDRDRGYTEAFF.